Sequencing of this TCR beta chain was carried out in a study of blood T cells in healthy people across ages. Healthy individuals of Caucasian origin from Russia, aged 6 to 90, served as donors. Researchers isolated at least 6 million PBMCs per sample. Combining a sample-barcoded 5' primer with a J-beta primer mix, a second PCR ran for about 7 to 12 cycles. TCRdb itself ran the 5' RACE reads through MiXCR, one entry per CDR3 protein. The table has 980,000 or so distinct CDR3 sequences, about 48% seen once. Germline V CDR1 and CDR2: SGHRS, YFSETQ. The CDR3 consists of 17 residues. The junction had 9 bases not matched to a gene; V was cut back by 4 bases and J by 0 bases.

Sequencing was done on a sample of blood. This chain connects TRBV5-1 to TRBJ1-5; TRBD1 matches at 8 bases. The sequence derives from a man younger than 45 in good health. CDR3 loop: CASSIRTGISSNQPQHF. The CDR3 DNA reads TGCGCCAGCAGCATACGGACAGGGATCTCTAGCAATCAGCCCCAGCATTTT. Looking up the rest from reference TRBV5-1 and TRBJ1-5 gives the full variable domain: KAGVTQTPRYLIKTRGQQVTLSCSPISGHRSVSWYQQTPGQGLQFLFEYFSETQRNKGNFPGRFSGRQFSNSRSEMNVSTLELGDSALYLCASSIRTGISSNQPQHFGDGTRLSIL.